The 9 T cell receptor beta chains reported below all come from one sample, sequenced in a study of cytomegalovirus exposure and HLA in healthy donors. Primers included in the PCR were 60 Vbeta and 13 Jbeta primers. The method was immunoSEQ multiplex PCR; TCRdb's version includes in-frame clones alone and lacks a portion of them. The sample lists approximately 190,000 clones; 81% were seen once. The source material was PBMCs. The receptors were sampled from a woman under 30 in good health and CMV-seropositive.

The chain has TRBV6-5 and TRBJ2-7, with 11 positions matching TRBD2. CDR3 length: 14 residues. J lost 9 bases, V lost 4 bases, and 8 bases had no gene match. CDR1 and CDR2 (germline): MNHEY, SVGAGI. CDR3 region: CASSLTSGGPRQYF. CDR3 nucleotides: TGTGCCAGCAGTTTAACTAGCGGGGGCCCAAGGCAGTACTTC.

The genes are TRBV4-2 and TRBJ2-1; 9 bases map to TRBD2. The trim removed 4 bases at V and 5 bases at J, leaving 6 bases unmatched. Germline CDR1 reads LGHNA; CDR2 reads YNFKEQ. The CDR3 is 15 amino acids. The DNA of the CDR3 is TGTGCCAGCAGCCCCCAGCGGGGGGCCAACAATGAGCAGTTCTTC. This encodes CASSPQRGANNEQFF.

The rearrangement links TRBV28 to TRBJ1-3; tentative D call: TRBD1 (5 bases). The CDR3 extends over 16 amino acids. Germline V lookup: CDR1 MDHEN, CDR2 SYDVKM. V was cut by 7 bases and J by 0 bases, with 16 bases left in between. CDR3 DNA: TGTGCCAGCAAAACGGGGGGAAGCTTCTCTGGAAACACCATATATTTT. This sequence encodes CASKTGGSFSGNTIYF. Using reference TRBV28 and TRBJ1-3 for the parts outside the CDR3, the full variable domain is DVKVTQSSRYLVKRTGEKVFLECVQDMDHENMFWYRQDPGLGLRLIYFSYDVKMKEKGDIPEGYSVSREKKERFSLILESASTNQTSMYLCASKTGGSFSGNTIYFGEGSWLTVV.

The CDR3 protein is CASSLASVETQYF. CDR3 coding DNA: TGTGCCAGCAGCTTGGCGTCCGTGGAGACCCAGTACTTC. This chain connects TRBV5-6 to TRBJ2-5; D remains unclear. The CDR3 extends over 13 amino acids. Germline loops: CDR1 SGHDT, CDR2 YYEEEE. The germline V and J ends were trimmed by 0 bases and 5 bases, with 8 bases remaining between them.

CDR3 DNA sequence: TGTGCCAGCAGTGAACCACGGGGGAGTCCACCCCTCCACTTT. Protein: CASSEPRGSPPLHF. This chain connects TRBV6-1 to TRBJ1-6; tentatively, D is TRBD1 (5 bases). V lost 2 bases to trimming and J lost 11 bases, with 13 bases between them. Germline CDR1 MNHNS, CDR2 SASEGT. The CDR3 is made up of 14 amino acids.

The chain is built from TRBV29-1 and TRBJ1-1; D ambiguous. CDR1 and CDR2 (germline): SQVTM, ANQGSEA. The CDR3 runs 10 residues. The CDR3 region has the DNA TGCAGTGCAGAGAACACTGAAGCTTTCTTT. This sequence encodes CSAENTEAFF.

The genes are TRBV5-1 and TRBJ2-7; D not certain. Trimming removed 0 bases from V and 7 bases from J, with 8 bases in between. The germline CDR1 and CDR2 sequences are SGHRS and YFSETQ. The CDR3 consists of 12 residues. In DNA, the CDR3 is TGCGCCAGCAGCTTGGACCCGAGGGAGCAGTACTTC. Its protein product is CASSLDPREQYF.

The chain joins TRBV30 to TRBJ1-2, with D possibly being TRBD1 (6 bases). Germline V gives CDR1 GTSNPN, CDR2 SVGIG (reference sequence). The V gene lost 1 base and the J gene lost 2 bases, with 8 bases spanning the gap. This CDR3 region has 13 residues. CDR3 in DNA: TGTGCCTGGAGTGACAGGGTAAACTATGGCTACACCTTC. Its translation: CAWSDRVNYGYTF.

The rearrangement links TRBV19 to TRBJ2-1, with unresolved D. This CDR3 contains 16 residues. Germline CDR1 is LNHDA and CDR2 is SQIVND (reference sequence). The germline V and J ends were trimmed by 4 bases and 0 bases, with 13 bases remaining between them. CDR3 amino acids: CASSTGSDFSYNEQFF. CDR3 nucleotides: TGTGCCAGTAGTACCGGTAGTGACTTCTCCTACAATGAGCAGTTCTTC.